Given below is one T cell receptor beta chain in context. Each recovered donor of Cohort 3 presented with two negative PCRs, clearance, or symptom resolution. This sample stems from a study of blood T cell repertoires in COVID-19. At the level of the study: Sample material is recorded as cDNA or gDNA derived from T cells, B-cell-depleted T cells, or PBMCs.

Germline values: CDR1 SGDLS, CDR2 YYNGEE. V was shortened by 7 bases and J by 3 bases, with 17 bases between the two germline ends. This CDR3 region has 14 residues. Original data processing: Nucleated cell number was recorded as an estimate derived from reference gene primer amplification. Generated by immunoSEQ multiplex PCR, the TCRdb table keeps only in-frame clones and is missing some. That table supplies the V and J calls and clone size; D and trimming were determined from the DNA. The repertoire holds about 380,000 clones, more than 70% seen once, with 1.3% in the top ten. The sample consisted of PBMCs or T cells enriched from blood (not recorded which). The V gene is TRBV9, the J gene TRBJ2-7; D possibly corresponds to TRBD2 (5 bases). This receptor was identified in a man under 40 who had recovered from COVID-19. As DNA, the CDR3 is TGTGCCAGCTCCCTCCGGGATCACAACTACGAGCAGTACTTC. Protein sequence: CASSLRDHNYEQYF.